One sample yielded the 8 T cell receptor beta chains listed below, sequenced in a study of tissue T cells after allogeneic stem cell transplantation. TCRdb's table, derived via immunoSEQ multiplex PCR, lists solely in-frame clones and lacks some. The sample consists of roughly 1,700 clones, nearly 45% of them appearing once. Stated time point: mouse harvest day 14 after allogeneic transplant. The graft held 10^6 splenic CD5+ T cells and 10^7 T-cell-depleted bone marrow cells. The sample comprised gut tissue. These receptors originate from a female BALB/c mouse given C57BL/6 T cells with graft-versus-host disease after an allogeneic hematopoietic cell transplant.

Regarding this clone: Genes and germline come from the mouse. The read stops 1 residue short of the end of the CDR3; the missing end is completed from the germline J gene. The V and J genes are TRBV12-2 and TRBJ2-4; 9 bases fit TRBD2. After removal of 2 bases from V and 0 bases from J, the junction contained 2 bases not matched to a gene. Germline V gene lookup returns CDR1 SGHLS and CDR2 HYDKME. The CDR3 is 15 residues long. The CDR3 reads CASSPGLGSQNTLYF. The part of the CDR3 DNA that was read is TGTGCCAGCTCTCCCGGACTGGGGAGTCAAAACACCTTGTAC. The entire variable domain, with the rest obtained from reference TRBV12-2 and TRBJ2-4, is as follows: NSGVVQSPRYIIKGKGERSILKCIPISGHLSVAWYQQTQGQELKFFIQHYDKMERDKGNLPSRFSVQQFDDYHSEMNMSALELEDSAVYFCASSPGLGSQNTLYFGAGTRLSVL.

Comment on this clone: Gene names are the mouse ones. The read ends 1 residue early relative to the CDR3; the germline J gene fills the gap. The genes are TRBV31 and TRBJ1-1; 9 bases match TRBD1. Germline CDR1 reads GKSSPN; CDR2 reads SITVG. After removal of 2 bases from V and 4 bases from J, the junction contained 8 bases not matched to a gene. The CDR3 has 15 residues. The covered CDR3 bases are TGTGCCTGGAGTGAGGGACAGGGAACGGGCACAGAAGTCTTC. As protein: CAWSEGQGTGTEVF. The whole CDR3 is CAWSEGQGTGTEVFF.

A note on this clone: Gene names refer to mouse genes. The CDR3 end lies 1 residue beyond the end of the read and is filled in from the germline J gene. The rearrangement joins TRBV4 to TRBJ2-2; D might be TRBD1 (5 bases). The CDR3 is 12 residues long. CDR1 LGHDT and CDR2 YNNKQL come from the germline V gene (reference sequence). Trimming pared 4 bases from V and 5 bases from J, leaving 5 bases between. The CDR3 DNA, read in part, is TGTGCCAGCAGCTCAGGGACCGGGCAGCTCTAC. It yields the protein CASSSGTGQLY. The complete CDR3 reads CASSSGTGQLYF.

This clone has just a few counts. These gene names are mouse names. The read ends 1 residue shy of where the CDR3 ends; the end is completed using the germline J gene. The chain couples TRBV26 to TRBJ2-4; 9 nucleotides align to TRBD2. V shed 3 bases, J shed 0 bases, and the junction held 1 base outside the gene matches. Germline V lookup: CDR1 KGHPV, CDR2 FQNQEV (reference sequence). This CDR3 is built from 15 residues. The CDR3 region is CASSLGLGSQNTLYF. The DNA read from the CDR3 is TGTGCCAGCAGTCTCGGACTGGGGAGTCAAAACACCTTGTAC.

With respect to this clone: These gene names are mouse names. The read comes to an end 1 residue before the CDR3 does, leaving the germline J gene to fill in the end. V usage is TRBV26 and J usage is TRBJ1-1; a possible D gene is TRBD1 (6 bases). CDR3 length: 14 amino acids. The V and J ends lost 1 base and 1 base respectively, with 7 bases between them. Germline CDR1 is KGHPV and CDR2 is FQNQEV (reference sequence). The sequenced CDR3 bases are TGTGCCAGCAGTCTGTGGGGGGCGAACACAGAAGTCTTC. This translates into CASSLWGANTEVF. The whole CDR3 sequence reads CASSLWGANTEVFF.

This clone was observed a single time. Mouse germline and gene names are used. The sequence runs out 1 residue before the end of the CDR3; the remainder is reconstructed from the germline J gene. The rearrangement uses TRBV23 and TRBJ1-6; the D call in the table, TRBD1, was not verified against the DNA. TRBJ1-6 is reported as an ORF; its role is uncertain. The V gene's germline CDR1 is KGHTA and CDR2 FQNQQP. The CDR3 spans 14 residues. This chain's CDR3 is CSSSPTGNNSPLYF. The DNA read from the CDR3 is TGCTCCAGCAGTCCCACAGGGAACAATTCGCCCCTCTAC.

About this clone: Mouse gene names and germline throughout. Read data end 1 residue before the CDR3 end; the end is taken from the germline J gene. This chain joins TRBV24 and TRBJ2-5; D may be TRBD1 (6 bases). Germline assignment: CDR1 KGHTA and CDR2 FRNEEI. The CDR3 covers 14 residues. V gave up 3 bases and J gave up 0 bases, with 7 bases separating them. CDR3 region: CASSLGGNQDTQYF. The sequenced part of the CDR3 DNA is TGTGCCAGCAGTCTAGGGGGAAACCAAGACACCCAGTAC.

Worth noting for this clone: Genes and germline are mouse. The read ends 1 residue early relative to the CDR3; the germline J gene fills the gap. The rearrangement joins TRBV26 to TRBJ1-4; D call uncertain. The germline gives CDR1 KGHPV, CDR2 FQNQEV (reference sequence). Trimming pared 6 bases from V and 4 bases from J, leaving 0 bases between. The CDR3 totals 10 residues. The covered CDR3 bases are TGTGCCAGCAGCAACGAAAGATTATTT. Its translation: CASSNERLF. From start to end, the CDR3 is CASSNERLFF.